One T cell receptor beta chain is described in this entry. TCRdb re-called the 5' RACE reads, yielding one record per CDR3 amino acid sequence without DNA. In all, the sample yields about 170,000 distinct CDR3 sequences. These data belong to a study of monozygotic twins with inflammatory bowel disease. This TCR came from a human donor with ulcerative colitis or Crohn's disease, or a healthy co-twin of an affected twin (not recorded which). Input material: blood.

The CDR3 sequence: CASSPGGSGFFYEQYF. The chain combines TRBV5-4 with TRBJ2-7; TCRdb's D gene call, TRBD2, goes unchecked for lack of DNA. The CDR3 spans 16 residues. Germline V CDR1 and CDR2: SGHNT, YYREEE (reference sequence). The full variable domain, with the rest looked up from reference TRBV5-4 and TRBJ2-7, is ETGVTQSPTHLIKTRGQQVTLRCSSQSGHNTVSWYQQALGQGPQFIFQYYREEENGRGNFPPRFSGLQFPNYSSELNVNALELDDSALYLCASSPGGSGFFYEQYFGPGTRLTVT.